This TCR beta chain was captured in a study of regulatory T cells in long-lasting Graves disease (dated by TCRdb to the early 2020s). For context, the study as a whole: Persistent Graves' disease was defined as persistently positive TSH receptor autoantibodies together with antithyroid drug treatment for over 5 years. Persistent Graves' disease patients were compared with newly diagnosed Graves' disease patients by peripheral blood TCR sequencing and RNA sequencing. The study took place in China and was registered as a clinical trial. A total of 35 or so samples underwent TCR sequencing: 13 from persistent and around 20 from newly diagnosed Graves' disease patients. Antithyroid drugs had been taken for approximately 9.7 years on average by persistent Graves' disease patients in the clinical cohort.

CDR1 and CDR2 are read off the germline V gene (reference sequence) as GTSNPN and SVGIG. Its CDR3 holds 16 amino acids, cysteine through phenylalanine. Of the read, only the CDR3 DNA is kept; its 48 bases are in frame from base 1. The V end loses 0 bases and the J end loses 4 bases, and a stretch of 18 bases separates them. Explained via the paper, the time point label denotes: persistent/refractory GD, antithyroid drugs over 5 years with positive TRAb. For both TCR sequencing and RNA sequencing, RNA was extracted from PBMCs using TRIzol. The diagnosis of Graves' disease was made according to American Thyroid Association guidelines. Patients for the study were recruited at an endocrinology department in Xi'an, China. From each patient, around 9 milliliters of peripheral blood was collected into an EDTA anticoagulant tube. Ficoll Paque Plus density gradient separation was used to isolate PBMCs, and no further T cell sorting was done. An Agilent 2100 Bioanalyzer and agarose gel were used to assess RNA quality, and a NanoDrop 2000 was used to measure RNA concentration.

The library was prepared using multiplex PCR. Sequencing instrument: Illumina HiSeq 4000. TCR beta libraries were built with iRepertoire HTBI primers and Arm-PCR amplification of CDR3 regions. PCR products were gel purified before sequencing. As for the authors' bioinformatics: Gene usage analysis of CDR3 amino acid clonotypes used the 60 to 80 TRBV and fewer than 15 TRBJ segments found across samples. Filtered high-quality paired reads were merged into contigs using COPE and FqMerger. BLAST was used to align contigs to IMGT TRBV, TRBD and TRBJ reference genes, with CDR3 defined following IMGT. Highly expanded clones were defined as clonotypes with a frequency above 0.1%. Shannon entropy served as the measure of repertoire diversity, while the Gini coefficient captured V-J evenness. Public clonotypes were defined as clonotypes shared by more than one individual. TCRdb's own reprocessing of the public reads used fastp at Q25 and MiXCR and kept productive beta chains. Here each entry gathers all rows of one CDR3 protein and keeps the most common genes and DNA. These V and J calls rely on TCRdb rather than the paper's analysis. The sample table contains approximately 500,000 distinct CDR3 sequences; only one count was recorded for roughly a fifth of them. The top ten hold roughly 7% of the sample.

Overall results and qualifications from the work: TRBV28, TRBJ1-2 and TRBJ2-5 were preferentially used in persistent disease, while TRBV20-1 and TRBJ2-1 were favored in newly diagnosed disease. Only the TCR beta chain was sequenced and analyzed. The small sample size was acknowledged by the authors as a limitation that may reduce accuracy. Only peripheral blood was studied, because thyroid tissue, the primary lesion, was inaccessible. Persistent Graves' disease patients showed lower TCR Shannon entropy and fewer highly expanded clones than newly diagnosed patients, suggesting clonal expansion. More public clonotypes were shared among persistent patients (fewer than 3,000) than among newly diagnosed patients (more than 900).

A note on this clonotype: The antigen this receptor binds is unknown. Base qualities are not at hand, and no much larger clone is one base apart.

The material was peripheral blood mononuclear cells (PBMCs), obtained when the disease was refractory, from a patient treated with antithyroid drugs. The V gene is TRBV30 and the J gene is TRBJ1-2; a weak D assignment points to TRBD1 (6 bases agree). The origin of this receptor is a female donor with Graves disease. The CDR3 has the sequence CAWSVQTGGLTYGYTF. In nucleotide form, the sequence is TGTGCCTGGAGTGTACAAACGGGGGGCTTAACCTATGGCTACACCTTC.